This TCR beta chain was observed in a study of T-cell reconstitution after alpha-beta-depleted transplantation in children. It was with unique molecular identifiers that the TCRbeta library was prepared. Each CDR3 protein gets one entry after TCRdb re-called the PCR reads with MiXCR. Among approximately 240,000 distinct CDR3 sequences listed, roughly 10% were seen once. This clonotype was counted ten times or more. V lost 0 bases and J 4 bases, leaving 12 bases between the germline ends. The germline gives CDR1 PRHDT, CDR2 FYEKMQ (reference sequence). The length of the CDR3 is 15 residues. The sequence derives from a child younger than two with acute myeloid leukemia, due to receive a stem cell transplant. Sequencing used PBMCs, obtained before TCRalphabeta/CD19-depleted stem cell transplant. The rearrangement uses TRBV13 and TRBJ2-5; a possible D gene is TRBD2 (5 bases). The CDR3 nucleotides are TGTGCCAGCAGCTTAGGGACCGCAGGAGGAGAGACCCAGTACTTC. Translated, it gives CASSLGTAGGETQYF.